This entry lists 8 T cell receptor beta chains sequenced from one sample in a study of shared clonotypes between healthy human individuals (dated by TCRdb to the early 2020s). The method behind the library was the immunoSEQ multiplex PCR assay. TCRdb re-hosts the immuneACCESS table, in-frame sequences only. Its copies lack some clones; in the studies checked, an unresolved V gene accounts for under half of them, and the cause for the rest is not known. For this sample there are roughly 2 million clones; approximately 96% appear just once. The ten top clones hold 0.13% of the sample. Sequencing was carried out using naive CD4+ T cells sorted from blood. Read against the paper, the sample's cell subset or site label means: CD45RA+ positively selected. These TCRs come from a man aged 18-30 years in good health.

The chain is built from TRBV27 and TRBJ1-1, with D unresolved. The V gene lost 4 bases and the J gene lost 4 bases, with 16 bases spanning the gap. The germline CDR1 and CDR2 sequences are MNHEY and SMNVEV (reference sequence). The CDR3 spans 15 residues. The CDR3 protein is CASSSLPIRGTEAFF. Written as DNA, the CDR3 is TGTGCCAGCAGTTCACTTCCCATCCGGGGCACTGAAGCTTTCTTT.

The CDR3 loop reads CASSIFRGEGTQYF. The CDR3 nucleotides read TGTGCCAGTAGTATATTTAGGGGCGAGGGGACCCAGTACTTC. V gene TRBV19 combines with J gene TRBJ2-5; D possibly uses TRBD1 or TRBD2 (5 bases each). Germline CDR1 and CDR2: LNHDA and SQIVND (reference sequence). The CDR3 extends over 14 amino acids. Deletions cut 2 bases from V and 7 bases from J, with 14 bases between.

This chain links TRBV6-5 with TRBJ1-2; D is perhaps TRBD1 (6 bases). In germline, CDR1 is MNHEY, CDR2 SVGAGI. V lost 0 bases and J lost 4, with 12 bases in between. CDR3 length equals 15 residues. The CDR3 nucleotides are TGTGCCAGCAGTTACTCGTATAGGGGGAGCTATGGCTACACCTTC. Its translation is CASSYSYRGSYGYTF.

This clone was picked up one time. The genes are TRBV10-3 and TRBJ2-7, with 8 nucleotides matching TRBD2. Germline CDR1 reads ENHRY; CDR2 reads SYGVKD. CDR3 length equals 16 residues. V shed 0 bases and J 4 bases; nucleotides not matched to a gene: 8. The CDR3 bases are TGTGCCATCAGTGAGTCAGTTCCGGGGGGGATATACGAGCAGTACTTC. It yields the protein CAISESVPGGIYEQYF.

Details on this clone: Distinct nucleotide sequences in the sample also encode this CDR3. The chain couples TRBV5-1 to TRBJ2-7; D is perhaps TRBD2 (5 bases). Trimming removed 3 bases from V and 0 bases from J, with 7 bases in between. This CDR3 contains 13 residues. CDR1 is SGHRS and CDR2 is YFSETQ in the germline V gene. The CDR3 is CASSSGSSYEQYF. The CDR3 DNA sequence: TGCGCCAGCAGCTCGGGGTCCTCCTACGAGCAGTACTTC.

The gene calls are TRBV2 and TRBJ1-5; D ambiguous. Trimming took off 2 bases at V and 1 base at J, with 9 bases between the two ends. The CDR3 runs to 15 residues. Germline V lookup: CDR1 SNHLY, CDR2 FYNNEI. The CDR3 coding sequence is TGTGCCAGCAGTGAAAGAGATTTAAGCAATCAGCCCCAGCATTTT. Its translation is CASSERDLSNQPQHF.

The genes are TRBV5-1 and TRBJ1-4, with 8 nucleotides matching TRBD1. Germline V gene data show CDR1 as SGHRS and CDR2 as YFSETQ. This CDR3 is 15 amino acids long. V was pared by 4 bases and J by 4 bases, with 6 bases of the junction left unmatched. The CDR3 DNA reads as TGCGCCAGCAGCCCAGGGACAGGAGGTAATGAAAAACTGTTTTTT. It translates to CASSPGTGGNEKLFF.

This clone was found once. This sample includes further DNA sequences coding for the same CDR3. The gene calls are TRBV27 and TRBJ2-7; TRBD2 agrees at 13 bases. With V trimmed by 4 bases and J by 4 bases, 4 bases remained unmatched. Germline loops: CDR1 MNHEY, CDR2 SMNVEV (reference sequence). The CDR3 extends over 15 amino acids. The CDR3 bases are TGTGCCAGCAGTTCCCCGGGACTAGCGGGATACGAGCAGTACTTC. Its protein is CASSSPGLAGYEQYF.